These 29 T cell receptor beta chains were all obtained from the same sample, sequenced in a study of blood T cell repertoires in COVID-19. Repertoires were generated with immunoSEQ multiplex PCR, while TCRdb's copy carries only in-frame clones and drops some. The profile shows around 300,000 clones, 80% to 90% of them singletons. Sequenced: PBMCs or T cells enriched from blood (not recorded which). The receptors were sampled from a woman under 30 who had recovered from COVID-19.

The V and J genes are TRBV6-1 and TRBJ2-5; D is unresolved. The V end was cut by 3 bases, the J end by 1 base, with 9 bases between. The CDR3 contains 14 residues. The germline CDR1 and CDR2 sequences are MNHNS and SASEGT. The chain's CDR3 is CASSDMTSQETQYF. CDR3 bases: TGTGCCAGCAGTGACATGACAAGCCAAGAGACCCAGTACTTC.

About this clone itself: Additional DNA sequences in this sample encode the identical CDR3. CDR3 in amino acids: CSASQTPNTEAFF. The CDR3 coding sequence is TGCAGTGCTAGTCAAACTCCGAACACTGAAGCTTTCTTT. The chain has TRBV20-1 and TRBJ1-1, with D hard to call. With 3 bases removed from V and 1 base from J, the gap between germline ends came to 9 bases. Looked up from germline, CDR1 is DFQATT and CDR2 is SNEGSKA (reference sequence). The CDR3 covers 13 residues.

This clone qualifies as medium-sized. The CDR3 coding sequence is TGTGCCAGCAGTTTCTTTTACGGACAGGTTTTTAGAGATCAGCCCCAGCATTTT. Protein product: CASSFFYGQVFRDQPQHF. This chain connects TRBV28 to TRBJ1-5; 7 bases are a match to TRBD1. This CDR3 is built from 18 residues. Germline CDR1 is MDHEN and CDR2 is SYDVKM. Losses at the gene ends were 3 bases for V and 5 bases for J; bases not matched to a gene: 16.

The chain couples TRBV5-4 to TRBJ2-3, with 7 bases lining up with TRBD2. The CDR3 runs to 16 residues. Germline CDR1 reads SGHNT; CDR2 reads YYREEE (reference sequence). After removal of 0 bases from V and 0 bases from J, the junction contained 4 bases not matched to a gene. Written as DNA, the CDR3 is TGTGCCAGCAGCTTGGTGCGGGGGTTCAGCACAGATACGCAGTATTTT. Protein: CASSLVRGFSTDTQYF. The whole variable domain, filled in from reference TRBV5-4 and TRBJ2-3, reads ETGVTQSPTHLIKTRGQQVTLRCSSQSGHNTVSWYQQALGQGPQFIFQYYREEENGRGNFPPRFSGLQFPNYSSELNVNALELDDSALYLCASSLVRGFSTDTQYFGPGTRLTVL.

This chain uses TRBV11-2 with TRBJ1-2; TRBD1 is a possible D gene (6 bases). This CDR3 comprises 16 residues. CDR1 is SGHAT and CDR2 is FQNNGV in the germline V gene. Trimming shortened V by 0 bases and J by 2 bases, and 13 bases separated the two germline ends. In nucleotides, the CDR3 is TGTGCCAGCAGCTTAGATCCTGGGGGCGGAAACTATGGCTACACCTTC. This encodes CASSLDPGGGNYGYTF.

V usage is TRBV28 and J usage is TRBJ2-7; 7 nucleotides line up with TRBD1. J lost 3 bases, V lost 5 bases, and 1 base had no gene match. In germline, CDR1 is MDHEN, CDR2 SYDVKM. The CDR3 contains 12 residues. CDR3 bases: TGTGCCAGCAGTCGGGACAGCTACGAGCAGTACTTC. Amino acid sequence: CASSRDSYEQYF. Together with reference TRBV28 and TRBJ2-7, the CDR3 gives the full variable domain: DVKVTQSSRYLVKRTGEKVFLECVQDMDHENMFWYRQDPGLGLRLIYFSYDVKMKEKGDIPEGYSVSREKKERFSLILESASTNQTSMYLCASSRDSYEQYFGPGTRLTVT.

On this clone: Additional DNA sequences in this sample encode the identical CDR3. The rearrangement links TRBV20-1 to TRBJ1-1; D remains unclear. CDR1 and CDR2 from the germline V gene are DFQATT and SNEGSKA (reference sequence). The V and J ends lost 3 bases and 5 bases respectively, with 7 bases between them. The CDR3 has 11 residues. CDR3: CSARSRTEAFF. The CDR3 region has the DNA TGCAGTGCTAGGAGCAGGACTGAAGCTTTCTTT.

V is TRBV5-1 and J is TRBJ1-4, with TRBD1 matching 8 bases. Germline trimming cut 5 bases from V and 8 bases from J; bases unmatched to any gene: 17. Germline assignment: CDR1 SGHRS and CDR2 YFSETQ. The CDR3 spans 17 residues. CDR3 amino acids: CASSFSWAGGAREKLFF. The CDR3 bases are TGCGCCAGCAGTTTTTCATGGGCAGGGGGCGCACGGGAAAAACTGTTTTTT.

The chain combines TRBV4-2 with TRBJ2-5; 8 nucleotides line up with TRBD2. Germline-derived CDR1 and CDR2 are LGHNA and YNFKEQ. Trimming cost V 5 bases and J 5 bases; bases outside gene matches: 16. The CDR3 is 17 residues long. In DNA form, the CDR3 reads TGTGCCAGCAGCTCAGGGGCGGGGGGTCGGCAAACGGAGACCCAGTACTTC. Translation gives CASSSGAGGRQTETQYF.

This chain connects TRBV3-1 (or the pseudogene TRBV3-2) to TRBJ2-5; 10 bases line up with TRBD1. CDR1 is LGHDT and CDR2 is YNNKEL in the germline V gene (reference sequence). V trimming: 4 bases; J trimming: 4 bases; junction bases outside the gene matches: 9. There are 16 residues in the CDR3. CDR3 region: CASSLRDRGITETQYF. CDR3 DNA sequence: TGTGCCAGCAGCCTCAGGGACAGGGGAATCACAGAGACCCAGTACTTC.

This chain links TRBV6-5 with TRBJ1-5; no firm D call. The V gene lost 3 bases and the J gene lost 7 bases, with 10 bases spanning the gap. This CDR3 has 13 amino acids. Germline-derived CDR1 and CDR2 are MNHEY and SVGAGI. The CDR3 DNA reads as TGTGCCAGCAGTTATGGTTTTGGCCAGCCCCAGCATTTT. This translates into CASSYGFGQPQHF.

The V call is TRBV2, the J call TRBJ2-3; tentative D call: TRBD1 (6 bases). The CDR3 is 15 amino acids. V dropped 6 bases and J dropped 0 bases, with 13 bases sitting between them. CDR1 and CDR2 from the germline V gene are SNHLY and FYNNEI. CDR3 nucleotides: TGTGCCAGCAGCCCGGGACAACATAGCACAGATACGCAGTATTTT. It codes for CASSPGQHSTDTQYF. Full variable domain (missing parts from reference TRBV2 and TRBJ2-3): EPEVTQTPSHQVTQMGQEVILRCVPISNHLYFYWYRQILGQKVEFLVSFYNNEISEKSEIFDDQFSVERPDGSNFTLKIRSTKLEDSAMYFCASSPGQHSTDTQYFGPGTRLTVL.

This clone was seen just once. The chain couples TRBV29-1 to TRBJ1-2, with a possible D match to TRBD1 (6 bases). Germline loops: CDR1 SQVTM, CDR2 ANQGSEA. The CDR3 totals 9 residues. The V and J ends lost 7 bases and 8 bases respectively, with 8 bases between them. The CDR3 nucleotides read TGCAGCGCAGGGGCAGGCTACACCTTC. Protein: CSAGAGYTF. The full variable domain, in which reference TRBV29-1 and TRBJ1-2 provide the parts outside the CDR3, is SAVISQKPSRDICQRGTSLTIQCQVDSQVTMMFWYRQQPGQSLTLIATANQGSEATYESGFVIDKFPISRPNLTFSTLTVSNMSPEDSSIYLCSAGAGYTFGSGTRLTVV.

This chain joins TRBV4-1 and TRBJ1-5, with D perhaps matching TRBD1 (5 bases). The CDR3 loop spans 16 amino acids. Germline assignment: CDR1 MGHRA and CDR2 YSYEKL. Trimming pared 0 bases from V and 7 bases from J, leaving 16 bases between. CDR3 coding DNA: TGCGCCAGCAGCCAAGAAGTGGGACCGGAGGGGCAGCCCCAGCATTTT. Its translation is CASSQEVGPEGQPQHF.

The rearrangement uses TRBV7-2 and TRBJ1-1; D unresolved. In germline, CDR1 is SGHTA, CDR2 FQGNSA. Trimming left V 0 bases short and J 6 bases short, with 11 bases between. This CDR3 has 14 amino acids. The CDR3, as DNA: TGTGCCAGCAGCTTAGCGGGTGGAGGACCTGAAGCTTTCTTT. This sequence encodes CASSLAGGGPEAFF.

This rearrangement joins TRBV19 to TRBJ2-7; 9 positions match TRBD2. V gave up 3 bases and J gave up 6 bases; unmatched junction bases: 9. CDR1 LNHDA and CDR2 SQIVND come from the germline V gene (reference sequence). The CDR3 has 15 residues. The CDR3 sequence is CASSIGGGAIGEQYF. CDR3 coding DNA: TGTGCCAGTAGTATCGGCGGGGGGGCTATTGGCGAGCAGTACTTC.

The sample holds one count of this clone. The rearrangement uses TRBV4-1 and TRBJ1-6, with D uncertain. Per germline, CDR1 MGHRA and CDR2 YSYEKL. This CDR3 has 16 residues. V was trimmed by 0 bases and J by 10 bases, leaving 16 bases between them. The CDR3 DNA reads TGCGCCAGCAGCCAAGAAGTGGCCAGTTCTAGGTCACCCCTCCACTTT. This codes for CASSQEVASSRSPLHF.

This clone was observed once. The chain is built from TRBV10-3 and TRBJ1-1; 7 nucleotides match TRBD1. V lost 3 bases and J lost 1; bases outside the gene matches: 5. Per the germline V gene, CDR1 is ENHRY and CDR2 is SYGVKD. The CDR3 is made up of 15 amino acids. CDR3 protein: CAISDRRGENTEAFF. CDR3 coding DNA: TGTGCCATCAGTGATCGCAGGGGGGAGAACACTGAAGCTTTCTTT.

The chain carries TRBV6-5 and TRBJ1-6; D not certain. The CDR3 runs 15 residues. Germline values: CDR1 MNHEY, CDR2 SVGAGI. V lost 2 bases and J 7 bases, leaving 12 bases between the germline ends. CDR3 nucleotide sequence: TGTGCCAGCAGTTACCTCGGGGAGTGGAATTCACCCCTCCACTTT. Amino acids: CASSYLGEWNSPLHF.

The J gene is TRBJ1-5, the V gene TRBV6-2 or TRBV6-3; perhaps TRBD1 as D (6 bases). Trimming removed 1 base at V and 3 bases at J, with 16 bases between. Germline lookup yields CDR1 MNHEY and CDR2 SVGEGT. The CDR3 sequence is 17 residues long. The CDR3 is CASSYFSQGLSNQPQHF. CDR3 bases: TGTGCCAGCAGTTACTTTTCACAGGGCCTTTCCAATCAGCCCCAGCATTTT.

This clone showed up just a few times. Other DNA variants within this sample encode the same CDR3. The chain recombines TRBV3-1 (or the pseudogene TRBV3-2) with TRBJ2-7; 9 positions match TRBD1. The germline V gene encodes CDR1 LGHDT and CDR2 YNNKEL (reference sequence). This CDR3 is built from 15 residues. J gave up 7 bases and V 0 bases, and 7 bases lay outside the gene matches. CDR3 DNA sequence: TGTGCCAGCAGCCAAGACGGACAGGGGTTTCGGGAGCAGTACTTC. Translation: CASSQDGQGFREQYF.

The rearrangement uses TRBV28 and TRBJ1-2; 7 positions match TRBD1. The J segment lost 1 base and the V segment lost 8 bases, leaving 16 bases of the junction unmatched. The CDR3 contains 17 residues. The germline gives CDR1 MDHEN, CDR2 SYDVKM. The CDR3 sequence: CASGPRTGRRFNYGYTF. DNA for the CDR3: TGTGCCAGCGGACCTCGGACAGGCCGACGATTTAACTATGGCTACACCTTC.

V usage is TRBV18 and J usage is TRBJ2-2, with TRBD2 matching over 9 bases. The CDR3 has 16 amino acids. Germline CDR1 reads KGHSH; CDR2 reads LQKENI. V trimming: 4 bases; J trimming: 6 bases; junction bases outside the gene matches: 9. Here the CDR3 reads CASSLRTSDGPGELFF. CDR3 DNA: TGTGCCAGCTCACTAAGGACTAGCGACGGTCCCGGGGAGCTGTTTTTT. The variable domain in full, completed from reference TRBV18 and TRBJ2-2, reads NAGVMQNPRHLVRRRGQEARLRCSPMKGHSHVYWYRQLPEEGLKFMVYLQKENIIDESGMPKERFSAEFPKEGPSILRIQQVVRGDSAAYFCASSLRTSDGPGELFFGEGSRLTVL.

The chain carries TRBV7-3 and TRBJ1-3; 7 nucleotides line up with TRBD1. The CDR3 consists of 17 residues. Unmatched junction bases numbered 10, after V lost 5 bases and J lost 0 bases. The germline V gene encodes CDR1 SGHTA and CDR2 FQGTGA. The CDR3: CASSGKQGVGSGNTIYF. The DNA for the CDR3 is TGTGCCAGCAGCGGAAAGCAGGGGGTGGGCTCTGGAAACACCATATATTTT.

This clone was seen only a few times. The rearrangement links TRBV5-6 to TRBJ1-6; a possible D gene is TRBD1 (6 bases). The CDR3 loop spans 14 amino acids. The germline V gene has CDR1 SGHDT and CDR2 YYEEEE. V lost 4 bases and J 9 bases, leaving 14 bases between the germline ends. The DNA for the CDR3 is TGTGCCAGCAGCCCCTCGGACAGTCTTTCACCCCTCCACTTT. Translated: CASSPSDSLSPLHF.

V gene TRBV5-1 combines with J gene TRBJ1-1; D is perhaps TRBD1 (6 bases). The V and J ends lost 4 bases and 0 bases respectively, with 16 bases between them. The CDR3 length is 16 residues. Germline V CDR1 and CDR2: SGHRS, YFSETQ. The CDR3 nucleotides are TGCGCCAGCAGCCCCGGGGGGCTGGGGGTGAACACTGAAGCTTTCTTT. Translated, it gives CASSPGGLGVNTEAFF. The complete variable domain, with remaining parts taken from reference TRBV5-1 and TRBJ1-1, reads KAGVTQTPRYLIKTRGQQVTLSCSPISGHRSVSWYQQTPGQGLQFLFEYFSETQRNKGNFPGRFSGRQFSNSRSEMNVSTLELGDSALYLCASSPGGLGVNTEAFFGQGTRLTVV.

This chain joins TRBV10-2 and TRBJ2-7, with D tentatively TRBD1 (5 bases). V was cut by 6 bases and J by 0 bases, with 18 bases left in between. The CDR3 is 16 amino acids. From germline, CDR1 is WSHSY and CDR2 SAAADI. The chain's CDR3 is CASSPDRPPLSYEQYF. DNA for the CDR3: TGCGCCAGCAGCCCCGACAGACCTCCCCTCTCCTACGAGCAGTACTTC.

The chain carries TRBV20-1 and TRBJ2-7, with D perhaps TRBD2 (6 bases). The germline V gene encodes CDR1 DFQATT and CDR2 SNEGSKA (reference sequence). The V gene lost 3 bases and the J gene lost 6 bases, with 15 bases spanning the gap. The CDR3 has 13 residues. The CDR3: CSASGGGSGEQYF. The CDR3 bases are TGCAGTGCTAGTGGTGGAGGGTCGGGCGAGCAGTACTTC.

The chain is built from TRBV27 and TRBJ1-6; D perhaps matches TRBD1 (6 bases). The CDR3 is 15 residues long. Trimming pared 5 bases from V and 7 bases from J, leaving 15 bases between. Germline CDR1 reads MNHEY; CDR2 reads SMNVEV (reference sequence). DNA of the CDR3: TGTGCCAGCAGTCTACAGGGCCCACTAAATTCACCCCTCCACTTT. Translated: CASSLQGPLNSPLHF.